This T cell receptor (beta chain) was sequenced during a study of shared clonotypes between healthy human individuals. Study results and caveats: Clonotype sharing across a few donors was observed for around 5.1% of naive CD4 clonotypes. The study drew on few donors, limiting represented genetic and exposure-history diversity.

Only a few counts were recorded for this clone. The antigen is unknown. Clones were sequenced by immunoSEQ multiplex PCR, and TCRdb holds only the in-frame ones, with some missing. The data contain some 1.1 million clones, around three quarters of them singletons. This CDR3 comprises 13 residues. V lost 5 bases and J lost 4, with 8 bases in between. CDR1 SGHDN and CDR2 FVKESK come from the germline V gene. Caucasian adults residing in Nashville, Tennessee made up all the donors. A CD45RA+ naive subset and a CD45RA-negative memory subset were split from CD4+ cells. The material sequenced was memory CD4+ T cells from PBMCs. Documented subset: CD45RA-negative fraction. The TCR comes from a man in his late teens or twenties in good health. Some clones in this sample may be carry-over from other donors' samples. V is TRBV14 and J is TRBJ1-4, with a weak D call TRBD1 (6 bases). The DNA of the CDR3 is TGTGCCAGCAGCGGGGACAATAATGAAAAACTGTTTTTT. It specifies CASSGDNNEKLFF.